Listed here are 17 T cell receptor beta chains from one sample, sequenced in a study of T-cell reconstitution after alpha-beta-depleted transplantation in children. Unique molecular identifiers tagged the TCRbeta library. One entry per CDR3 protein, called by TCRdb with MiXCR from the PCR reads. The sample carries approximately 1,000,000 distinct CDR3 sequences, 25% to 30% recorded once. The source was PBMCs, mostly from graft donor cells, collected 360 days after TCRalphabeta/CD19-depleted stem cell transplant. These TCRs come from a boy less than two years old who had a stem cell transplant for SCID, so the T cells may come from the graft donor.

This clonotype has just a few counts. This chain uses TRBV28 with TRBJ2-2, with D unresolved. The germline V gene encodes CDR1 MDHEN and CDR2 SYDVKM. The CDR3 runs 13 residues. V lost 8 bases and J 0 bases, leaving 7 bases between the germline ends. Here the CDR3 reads CASRASNTGELFF. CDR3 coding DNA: TGTGCCAGCCGAGCGTCGAACACCGGGGAGCTGTTTTTT.

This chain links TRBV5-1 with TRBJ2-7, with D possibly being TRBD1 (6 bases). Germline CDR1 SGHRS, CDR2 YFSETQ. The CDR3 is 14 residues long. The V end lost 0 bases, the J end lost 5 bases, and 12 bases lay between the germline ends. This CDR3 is CASSLGSGVDEQYF. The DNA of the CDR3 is TGCGCCAGCAGCTTGGGTTCAGGGGTAGACGAGCAGTACTTC.

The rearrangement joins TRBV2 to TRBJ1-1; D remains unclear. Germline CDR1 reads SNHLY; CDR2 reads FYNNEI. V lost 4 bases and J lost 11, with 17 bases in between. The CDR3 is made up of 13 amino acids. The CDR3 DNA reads TGTGCCAGCAGTGCGGGTGGTGGGATAGGCGCTTTCTTT. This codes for CASSAGGGIGAFF.

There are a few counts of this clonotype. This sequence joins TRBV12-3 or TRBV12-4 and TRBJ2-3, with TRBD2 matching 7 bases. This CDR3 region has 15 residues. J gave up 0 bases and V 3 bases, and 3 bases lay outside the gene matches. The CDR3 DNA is TGTGCCAGCAGTTTCAGGCGGGGGAGCACAGATACGCAGTATTTT. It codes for CASSFRRGSTDTQYF.

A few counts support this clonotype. The chain's CDR3 is CASSQAGAYTDTQYF. The CDR3 bases are TGCGCCAGCAGCCAAGCGGGCGCTTACACAGATACGCAGTATTTT. This chain uses TRBV4-3 with TRBJ2-3; D unresolved. The CDR3 totals 15 residues. Germline values: CDR1 LGHNA, CDR2 YSLEER. Trimming cost V 1 base and J 2 bases, with 10 bases left between them.

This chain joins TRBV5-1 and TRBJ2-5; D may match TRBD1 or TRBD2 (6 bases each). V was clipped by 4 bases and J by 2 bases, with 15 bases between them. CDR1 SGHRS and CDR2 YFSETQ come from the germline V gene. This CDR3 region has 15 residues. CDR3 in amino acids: CASSLLRGRQETQYF. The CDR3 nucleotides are TGCGCCAGCAGCCTTCTCCGGGGGCGACAAGAGACCCAGTACTTC.

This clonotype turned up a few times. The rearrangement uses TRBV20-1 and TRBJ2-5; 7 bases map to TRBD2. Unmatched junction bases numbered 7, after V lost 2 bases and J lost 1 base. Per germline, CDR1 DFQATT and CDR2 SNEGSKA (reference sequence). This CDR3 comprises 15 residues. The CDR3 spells CSARRAGALQETQYF. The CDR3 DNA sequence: TGCAGTGCTAGACGGGCGGGAGCCCTCCAAGAGACCCAGTACTTC.

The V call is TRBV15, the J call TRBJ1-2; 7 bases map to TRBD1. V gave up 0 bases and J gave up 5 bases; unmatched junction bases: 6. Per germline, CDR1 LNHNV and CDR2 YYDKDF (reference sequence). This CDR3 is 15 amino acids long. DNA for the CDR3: TGTGCCACCAGCAGAGAACCGGGACAGCTTTATGGCTACACCTTC. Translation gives CATSREPGQLYGYTF.

CDR3 amino acids: CASRLKGTVSYEQYF. CDR3 nucleotides: TGTGCCAGTAGACTGAAAGGGACCGTTTCCTACGAGCAGTACTTC. This rearrangement joins TRBV19 to TRBJ2-7; tentatively, D is TRBD1 or TRBD2 (5 bases each). CDR1 is LNHDA and CDR2 is SQIVND in the germline V gene (reference sequence). V gave up 6 bases and J gave up 1 base, with 16 bases separating them. This CDR3 is 15 amino acids long.

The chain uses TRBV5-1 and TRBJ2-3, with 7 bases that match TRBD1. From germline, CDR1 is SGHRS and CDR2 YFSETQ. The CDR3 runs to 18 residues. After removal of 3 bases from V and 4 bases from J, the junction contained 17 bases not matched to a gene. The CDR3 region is CASSSPSDRALYADTQYF. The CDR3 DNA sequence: TGCGCCAGCAGCTCCCCATCCGACAGGGCGTTATACGCAGATACGCAGTATTTT.

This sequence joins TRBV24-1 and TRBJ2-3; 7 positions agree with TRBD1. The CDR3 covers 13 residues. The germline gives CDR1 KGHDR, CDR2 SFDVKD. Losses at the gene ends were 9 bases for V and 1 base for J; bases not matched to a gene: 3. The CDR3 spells CATRQGGTDTQYF. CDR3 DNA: TGTGCCACCCGACAGGGTGGCACAGATACGCAGTATTTT.

In DNA, the CDR3 is TGCAGTGCTCAAAGGGAGTTCCTGGGCACAGATACGCAGTATTTT. This codes for CSAQREFLGTDTQYF. J is TRBJ2-3 and V is TRBV20-1; D might be TRBD2 (5 bases). The germline gives CDR1 DFQATT, CDR2 SNEGSKA (reference sequence). This CDR3 has 15 residues. V shed 5 bases and J shed 1 base, with 16 bases lying between them.

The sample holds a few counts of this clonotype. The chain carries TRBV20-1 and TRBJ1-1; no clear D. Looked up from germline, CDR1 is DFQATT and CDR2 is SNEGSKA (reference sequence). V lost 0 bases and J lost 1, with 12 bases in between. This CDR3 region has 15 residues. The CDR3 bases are TGCAGTGCTAGAGATACGGTGGGCCAGAACACTGAAGCTTTCTTT. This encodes CSARDTVGQNTEAFF.

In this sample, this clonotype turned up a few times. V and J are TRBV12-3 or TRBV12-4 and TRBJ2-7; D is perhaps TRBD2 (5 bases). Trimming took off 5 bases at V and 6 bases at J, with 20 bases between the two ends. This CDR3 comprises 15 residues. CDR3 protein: CASSPRAPLAGEQYF. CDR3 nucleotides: TGTGCCAGCAGTCCCCGGGCCCCGCTAGCAGGCGAGCAGTACTTC.

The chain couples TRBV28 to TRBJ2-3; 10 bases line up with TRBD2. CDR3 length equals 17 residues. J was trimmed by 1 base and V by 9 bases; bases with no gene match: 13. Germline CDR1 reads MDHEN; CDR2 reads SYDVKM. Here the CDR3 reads CASKPYKRGGRTDTQYF. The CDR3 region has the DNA TGTGCCAGTAAACCGTATAAGCGGGGGGGTCGCACAGATACGCAGTATTTT. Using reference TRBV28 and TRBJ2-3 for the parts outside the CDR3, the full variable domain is DVKVTQSSRYLVKRTGEKVFLECVQDMDHENMFWYRQDPGLGLRLIYFSYDVKMKEKGDIPEGYSVSREKKERFSLILESASTNQTSMYLCASKPYKRGGRTDTQYFGPGTRLTVL.

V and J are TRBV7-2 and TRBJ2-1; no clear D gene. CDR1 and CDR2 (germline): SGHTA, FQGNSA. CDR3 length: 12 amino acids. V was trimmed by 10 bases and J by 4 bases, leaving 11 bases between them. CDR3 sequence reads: CATNSQYNEQFF. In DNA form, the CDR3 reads TGTGCCACCAACTCACAGTACAATGAGCAGTTCTTC.

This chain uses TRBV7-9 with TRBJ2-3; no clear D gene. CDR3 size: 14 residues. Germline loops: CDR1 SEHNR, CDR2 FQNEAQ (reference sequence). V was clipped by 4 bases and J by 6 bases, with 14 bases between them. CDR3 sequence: CASSSALTRDTQYF. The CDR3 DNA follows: TGTGCCAGCAGCTCGGCCCTCACAAGGGATACGCAGTATTTT. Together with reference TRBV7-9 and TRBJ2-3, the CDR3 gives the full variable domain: DTGVSQNPRHKITKRGQNVTFRCDPISEHNRLYWYRQTLGQGPEFLTYFQNEAQLEKSRLLSDRFSAERPKGSFSTLEIQRTEQGDSAMYLCASSSALTRDTQYFGPGTRLTVL.